The rows below give T cell receptor beta chains drawn from one sample of a study of CD8 T cells in ankylosing spondylitis. Each CDR3 protein gets one entry after TCRdb re-called the 5' RACE reads with MiXCR. The sample carries about 440,000 distinct CDR3 sequences, roughly 17% recorded once. The specimen sequenced was blood, either unsorted or a sorted T cell fraction (not recorded which). The receptors come from a male donor with ankylosing spondylitis. Both conserved end residues are part of each CDR3. Fields, in order: V gene, clone size, D gene, CDR3 length, J gene, CDR3 DNA, CDR3 protein. D genes are given only for firm matches. Not every row has a clone size; where given, it reads once, few, many or a size class.

TRBV7-8	many	.	13	TRBJ1-6	TGTGCCAGCAGCTTGGTCCTCAATTCACCCCTCCACTTT	CASSLVLNSPLHF
TRBV11-2	few	TRBD1	18	TRBJ2-2	TGTGCCAGCAGCCCGATGGCCGGACAGGGGTTGTTAGGCGGGGAGCTGTTTTTT	CASSPMAGQGLLGGELFF
TRBV15	many	.	17	TRBJ1-6	TGTGCCACCAGCAGAGAAGTGGGTACAGGGAGGGATTCACCCCTCCACTTT	CATSREVGTGRDSPLHF
TRBV7-2	few	TRBD2	17	TRBJ2-2	TGTGCCAGCAGACTAGCGCCGCTAGCGGGGGTGATCGGGGAGCTGTTTTTT	CASRLAPLAGVIGELFF
TRBV29-1	.	TRBD1	14	TRBJ1-3	TGCAGCGCCGTTCCGACAGGGCCTGGAAACACCATATATTTT	CSAVPTGPGNTIYF
TRBV20-1	.	.	15	TRBJ2-7	TGCAGTGCTAGAGGGGGGAGGAGGGTGCACTACGAGCAGTACTTC	CSARGGRRVHYEQYF
TRBV6-2/TRBV6-3	.	TRBD1	15	TRBJ2-1	TGTGCCAGCAGTTGGGGACAGGGGCGCTACAATGAGCAGTTCTTC	CASSWGQGRYNEQFF
TRBV4-2	.	TRBD2	17	TRBJ2-3	TGTGCCAGCAGCCAGCGAGGGCTAGCGGGATTCTCAGATACGCAGTATTTT	CASSQRGLAGFSDTQYF
TRBV5-1	few	.	14	TRBJ1-5	TGCGCCAGCAGCTTGGAGGCAGACAATCAGCCCCAGCATTTT	CASSLEADNQPQHF
TRBV27	many	TRBD1	15	TRBJ1-4	TGTGCCAGCAGTACCCGACAGGGGGTAAATGAAAAACTGTTTTTT	CASSTRQGVNEKLFF
TRBV6-5	.	.	16	TRBJ1-5	TGTGCCAGCAGTTACGGGGCAACTAATAGCAATCAGCCCCAGCATTTT	CASSYGATNSNQPQHF
TRBV27	few	.	17	TRBJ2-1	TGTGCCAGCAGTTCTGGGGTGCTAGGAGCTCTGGGTAATGAGCAGTTCTTC	CASSSGVLGALGNEQFF
TRBV20-1	.	.	12	TRBJ2-3	TGCAGTCCCTCTGAGAGGGCAGATACGCAGTATTTT	CSPSERADTQYF
TRBV28	few	.	15	TRBJ2-3	TGTGCCAGCAACTTTGGGGGGAGTCGTACAGATACGCAGTATTTT	CASNFGGSRTDTQYF
TRBV6-1	once	.	12	TRBJ2-3	TGTGCCAGCAGTGAGTTGCAGGATACGCAGTATTTT	CASSELQDTQYF
TRBV7-9	many	.	13	TRBJ1-2	TGTGCCAGCAGCCAGGACGGAAACTATGGCTACACCTTC	CASSQDGNYGYTF
TRBV2	.	.	11	TRBJ2-5	TGTGCCAGCTTTGCACGGACAGAGGGGGACTTC	CASFARTEGDF
TRBV5-6	.	.	14	TRBJ2-1	TGTGCCAGCAGCCAGGACAGAATAGTTTCTGAGCAGTTCTTC	CASSQDRIVSEQFF
TRBV5-5	.	.	12	TRBJ2-5	TGTGCCAGCAGCTTGACAGTCGAGACCCAGTACTTC	CASSLTVETQYF
TRBV20-1	many	.	12	TRBJ2-5	TGCAGTGCTAGACTGTACCAAGAGACCCAGTACTTC	CSARLYQETQYF
TRBV20-1	many	TRBD1	15	TRBJ1-1	TGCAGTGCTACGTCACAGGGGATAAAGTACACTGAAGCTTTCTTT	CSATSQGIKYTEAFF
TRBV6-2/TRBV6-3	few	TRBD1	15	TRBJ1-1	TGTGCCAGCAGTGCCGGGACAGGGGGCAAAACTGAAGCTTTCTTT	CASSAGTGGKTEAFF
TRBV5-1	.	TRBD1	15	TRBJ1-3	TGCGCCAGCAGCCCGGGGACAGCTGCCTTAAACACCATATATTTT	CASSPGTAALNTIYF
TRBV5-1	few	TRBD2	16	TRBJ2-2	TGCGCCAGCAGCCAGCGGGGGGCCTCGAACACCGGGGAGCTGTTTTTT	CASSQRGASNTGELFF
TRBV27	.	.	19	TRBJ2-2	TGTGCCAGCAGTTATCCCGGGGCAGGGGTATTTGTGTCGAACGGGGAGCTGTTTTTT	CASSYPGAGVFVSNGELFF
TRBV12-5	.	TRBD1	17	TRBJ1-2	TGTGCTAGTGGTTTGGTTATAACAGGGGACGCTAACTATGGCTACACCTTC	CASGLVITGDANYGYTF
TRBV12-3/TRBV12-4	many	TRBD2	16	TRBJ2-1	TGTGCCAGCAGTGTGAGAGGGCGGGGGGCCCTCAATGAGCAGTTCTTC	CASSVRGRGALNEQFF
TRBV6-1	few	.	13	TRBJ1-4	TGTGCCAGCAGTCGACCACTGGGGGAAAAACTGTTTTTT	CASSRPLGEKLFF
TRBV5-1	few	.	15	TRBJ2-2	TGCGCCAGCAGCTTCGCGGAAAAGCCTACCGGGGAGCTGTTTTTT	CASSFAEKPTGELFF
TRBV7-9	many	.	14	TRBJ2-7	TGTGCCAGCAGCCCAAGGACAGCCCGTTACGAGCAGTACTTC	CASSPRTARYEQYF
TRBV7-9	.	.	15	TRBJ1-1	TGTGCCAGCAGCTTAGCAGGGGGGCAATCCACTGAAGCTTTCTTT	CASSLAGGQSTEAFF
TRBV5-6	few	TRBD1	13	TRBJ2-7	TGTGCCAGCAGTTGGGACAGGGAATACGAGCAGTACTTC	CASSWDREYEQYF
TRBV13	.	TRBD1	14	TRBJ2-1	TGTGCCAGCAACACAGGGGTCTCCTACAATGAGCAGTTCTTC	CASNTGVSYNEQFF
TRBV29-1	many	.	10	TRBJ1-1	TGCAGCGTTGAAGGAACTGAAGCTTTCTTT	CSVEGTEAFF
TRBV21-1	.	.	15	TRBJ2-7	TGTGCCAGCAGCAAACCCAGGGGACCCAATTACGAGCAGTACTTC	CASSKPRGPNYEQYF
TRBV29-1	.	TRBD2	16	TRBJ2-7	TGCAGCGCCCCGGGGGCTAGCGGGGGGTCCTCCTACGAGCAGTACTTC	CSAPGASGGSSYEQYF
TRBV11-2	.	TRBD2	15	TRBJ2-1	TGTGCCAGCAGCACCGGACTAGCGGGAGGTTGGGAGCAGTTCTTC	CASSTGLAGGWEQFF